Shown below are 32 T cell receptor beta chains from a single sample sequenced in a study of pediatric ulcerative colitis. The table came from immunoSEQ multiplex PCR; TCRdb's copy has only in-frame clones and leaves some out. Counted here are 60,000 to 75,000 clones, 75% to 85% occurring once; the ten biggest clones make up under 6.5%. Material: blood. Source of these receptors: a boy between 5 and 17 years old with moderate ulcerative colitis.

This rearrangement joins TRBV5-1 to TRBJ2-7; D gene ambiguous. This CDR3 region has 14 residues. V lost 3 bases to trimming and J lost 3 bases, with 13 bases between them. Germline CDR1 reads SGHRS; CDR2 reads YFSETQ. The DNA for the CDR3 is TGCGCCAGCAGCTGGGCTGGTGATGACTACGAGCAGTACTTC. It yields the protein CASSWAGDDYEQYF. Supplemented by reference TRBV5-1 and TRBJ2-7, the full variable domain reads KAGVTQTPRYLIKTRGQQVTLSCSPISGHRSVSWYQQTPGQGLQFLFEYFSETQRNKGNFPGRFSGRQFSNSRSEMNVSTLELGDSALYLCASSWAGDDYEQYFGPGTRLTVT.

The rearrangement uses TRBV7-2 and TRBJ2-7, with D possibly called TRBD1 or TRBD2 (5 bases each). Germline V CDR1 and CDR2: SGHTA, FQGNSA. The CDR3 length is 12 residues. The V end lost 5 bases, the J end lost 9 bases, and 14 bases lay between the germline ends. The CDR3 DNA follows: TGTGCCAGCAGCCCTGGGGACCCCCGGCAGTACTTC. Amino acid sequence: CASSPGDPRQYF.

The gene calls are TRBV28 and TRBJ2-2; possibly TRBD2 for D (5 bases). Germline CDR1 is MDHEN and CDR2 is SYDVKM. Trimming shortened V by 4 bases and J by 0 bases, and 24 bases separated the two germline ends. The CDR3 contains 20 residues. As DNA, the CDR3 is TGTGCCAGCAGTTCCCTATACAAGGTCGGGGAAGGCTCGAACACCGGGGAGCTGTTTTTT. Translation: CASSSLYKVGEGSNTGELFF.

V gene TRBV6-5 combines with J gene TRBJ1-2; D is uncertain. V lost 6 bases to trimming and J lost 3 bases, with 11 bases between them. The CDR3 length is 13 residues. Germline CDR1 is MNHEY and CDR2 is SVGAGI. The CDR3 loop is CASSQSWDYGYTF. The CDR3 DNA is TGTGCCAGCAGCCAGAGTTGGGACTATGGCTACACCTTC.

The chain is built from TRBV11-2 and TRBJ1-5; D gene uncertain. Per the germline V gene, CDR1 is SGHAT and CDR2 is FQNNGV. The CDR3 totals 15 residues. With 5 bases removed from V and 2 bases from J, the gap between germline ends came to 13 bases. Here the CDR3 DNA reads TGTGCCAGCAGCCCCGGGGTAGGTGGCAATCAGCCCCAGCATTTT. The encoded protein is CASSPGVGGNQPQHF.

The chain carries TRBV5-1 and TRBJ1-3; TRBD1 aligns across 12 bases. V lost 4 bases to trimming and J lost 7 bases; unmatched junction nucleotides: 18. The length of the CDR3 is 19 residues. Germline CDR1 SGHRS, CDR2 YFSETQ. CDR3 protein: CASSPRESGTGGRTNTIYF. CDR3 sequence (DNA): TGCGCCAGCAGCCCAAGGGAATCCGGGACAGGGGGCCGGACGAACACCATATATTTT.

The CDR3 here is CSVLDQGQETQYF. Written as DNA, the CDR3 is TGCAGCGTTCTAGATCAGGGCCAAGAGACCCAGTACTTC. This chain connects TRBV29-1 to TRBJ2-5, with D perhaps matching TRBD1 (5 bases). Trimming stripped 5 bases from V and 1 base from J, with 11 bases between. The CDR3 is made up of 13 amino acids. Germline CDR1 reads SQVTM; CDR2 reads ANQGSEA.

V and J are TRBV7-9 and TRBJ2-6, with D tentatively TRBD2 (5 bases). The CDR3 consists of 16 residues. Trimming cost V 2 bases and J 1 base, with 9 bases left between them. Germline V lookup: CDR1 SEHNR, CDR2 FQNEAQ (reference sequence). In DNA, the CDR3 is TGTGCCAGCAGCTTAAGTCGAGGGTCTGGGGCCAACGTCCTGACTTTC. Residues: CASSLSRGSGANVLTF.

The chain combines TRBV6-1 with TRBJ1-2, with TRBD1 as a possible D gene (5 bases). Trimming cost V 6 bases and J 8 bases, with 16 bases left between them. Germline loops: CDR1 MNHNS, CDR2 SASEGT. The CDR3 has 13 amino acids. The CDR3: CASRAGLVRGYTF. CDR3 bases: TGTGCCAGCAGAGCAGGGTTGGTTCGCGGCTACACCTTC.

The chain joins TRBV5-4 to TRBJ2-5; perhaps TRBD2 as D (6 bases). This CDR3 is built from 15 residues. Deletions cut 4 bases from V and 5 bases from J, with 18 bases between. CDR1 and CDR2 from the germline V gene are SGHNT and YYREEE (reference sequence). CDR3 loop: CASSPTGGVWETQYF. In DNA form, the CDR3 reads TGTGCCAGCAGCCCTACAGGAGGGGTGTGGGAGACCCAGTACTTC.

The CDR3 DNA reads TGTGCCAGCAGTTATGAGGGAGGGCTCCACGAGCAGTACTTC. Protein product: CASSYEGGLHEQYF. The chain combines TRBV6-5 with TRBJ2-7; 7 bases map to TRBD2. Germline V lookup: CDR1 MNHEY, CDR2 SVGAGI. The CDR3 runs 14 residues. J lost 5 bases, V lost 3 bases, and 7 bases had no gene match.

J is TRBJ2-5 and V is TRBV6-1; TRBD2 matches at 8 bases. Germline V gene sequence: CDR1 MNHNS, CDR2 SASEGT. The V gene end was trimmed by 4 bases and the J gene end by 3 bases; junction bases not matched to a gene: 16. The length of the CDR3 is 18 residues. The CDR3 region is CASSGFLGGSAGEETQYF. DNA of the CDR3: TGTGCCAGCAGTGGATTTCTCGGGGGTTCAGCGGGGGAAGAGACCCAGTACTTC.

The chain joins TRBV9 to TRBJ2-1; D gene unclear. In germline, CDR1 is SGDLS, CDR2 YYNGEE. Between the trimmed V and J ends, which lost 4 bases and 12 bases, there was a span of 11 bases. The CDR3 contains 11 residues. As DNA, the CDR3 is TGTGCCAGCAGCTCCCCTTTTGGGCAGTTCTTC. Translation: CASSSPFGQFF.

The gene calls are TRBV9 and TRBJ2-7, with 9 bases that match TRBD2. Germline V CDR1 and CDR2: SGDLS, YYNGEE. CDR3 length equals 13 residues. The junction had 5 bases not matched to a gene; V was cut back by 4 bases and J by 6 bases. The DNA of the CDR3 is TGTGCCAGCAGCTCAGCGGGGGGTGGCGAGCAGTACTTC. This sequence encodes CASSSAGGGEQYF.

CDR3 sequence reads: CASHHSDEQFF. The CDR3 region has the DNA TGTGCCAGCCATCATTCCGATGAGCAGTTCTTC. The chain couples TRBV27 to TRBJ2-1; D is uncertain. This CDR3 contains 11 residues. Between the trimmed V and J ends, which lost 8 bases and 8 bases, there was a span of 10 bases. Germline CDR1 reads MNHEY; CDR2 reads SMNVEV (reference sequence).

V gene TRBV13 combines with J gene TRBJ1-1; tentative D call: TRBD1 (5 bases). Germline CDR1 is PRHDT and CDR2 is FYEKMQ (reference sequence). V shed 7 bases and J shed 2 bases, with 17 bases lying between them. The CDR3 covers 15 residues. The CDR3 sequence is CASIKQQALNTEAFF. The CDR3 nucleotides read TGTGCCAGCATCAAACAACAGGCGCTAAACACTGAAGCTTTCTTT.

V and J are TRBV14 and TRBJ1-2; D call uncertain. From germline, CDR1 is SGHDN and CDR2 FVKESK. There are 11 residues in the CDR3. Trimming removed 2 bases from V and 4 bases from J, with 2 bases in between. As DNA, the CDR3 is TGTGCCAGCAGCCAAATCTATGGCTACACCTTC. This translates into CASSQIYGYTF.

The sample holds a few counts of this clone. This chain connects TRBV11-2 to TRBJ1-1; no definite D call. This CDR3 is 13 amino acids long. V gave up 2 bases and J gave up 2 bases, with 6 bases separating them. Germline CDR1 is SGHAT and CDR2 is FQNNGV. The CDR3 nucleotides read TGTGCCAGCAGCTTATCGAGAAACACTGAAGCTTTCTTT. This translates into CASSLSRNTEAFF.

The chain employs TRBV9 and TRBJ2-2, with TRBD2 matching over 14 bases. This CDR3 spans 18 amino acids. V shed 3 bases and J 6 bases; nucleotides not matched to a gene: 10. Germline-derived CDR1 and CDR2 are SGDLS and YYNGEE. CDR3 region: CASSGDMGLAGAPGELFF. The CDR3 DNA reads TGTGCCAGCAGCGGGGACATGGGACTAGCGGGAGCGCCCGGGGAGCTGTTTTTT.

The CDR3 DNA reads TGTGCCAGTAGTCGGCGGACTAATGAAAAACTGTTTTTT. It encodes CASSRRTNEKLFF. The chain joins TRBV19 to TRBJ1-4; D unclear. Germline values: CDR1 LNHDA, CDR2 SQIVND (reference sequence). The CDR3 covers 13 residues. With 5 bases removed from V and 2 bases from J, the gap between germline ends came to 6 bases.

V usage is TRBV5-1 and J usage is TRBJ2-7; D is ambiguous. Trimming took 0 bases from V and 2 from J, leaving 3 bases between them. This CDR3 has 12 amino acids. Germline CDR1 is SGHRS and CDR2 is YFSETQ. The DNA for the CDR3 is TGCGCCAGCAGCTTGGGGGCCTACGAGCAGTACTTC. It yields the protein CASSLGAYEQYF.

The chain links TRBV5-1 to TRBJ2-5; 7 bases are shared with TRBD1. Germline V gives CDR1 SGHRS, CDR2 YFSETQ. The trim removed 4 bases at V and 5 bases at J, leaving 11 bases unmatched. The CDR3 runs 15 residues. The DNA of the CDR3 is TGCGCCAGCAGCCCTCCCGGGACAGTATCCGAGACCCAGTACTTC. Amino acid sequence: CASSPPGTVSETQYF.

The V and J genes are TRBV27 and TRBJ1-6, with D possibly matching TRBD1 (5 bases). The CDR3 contains 16 residues. V was shortened by 3 bases and J by 7 bases, with 16 bases between the two germline ends. The germline gives CDR1 MNHEY, CDR2 SMNVEV (reference sequence). In DNA, the CDR3 is TGTGCCAGCAGTTTTGGGGCCCAGGGCGAAAATTCACCCCTCCACTTT. This encodes CASSFGAQGENSPLHF.

The rearrangement joins TRBV27 to TRBJ2-5; TRBD1 agrees at 7 bases. The CDR3 consists of 16 residues. In germline, CDR1 is MNHEY, CDR2 SMNVEV (reference sequence). The ends lost 6 bases at V and 2 bases at J; junction bases unmatched: 12. Here the CDR3 reads CASSLTGESEQETQYF. The CDR3 DNA reads as TGTGCCAGCAGCCTAACAGGGGAGTCCGAACAAGAGACCCAGTACTTC.

The V and J genes are TRBV2 and TRBJ2-2; 8 nucleotides line up with TRBD1. Germline V gives CDR1 SNHLY, CDR2 FYNNEI. The CDR3 is made up of 14 amino acids. V lost 3 bases, J lost 5 bases, and 2 bases stayed unmatched. Here the CDR3 reads CASSETGATGELFF. The DNA for the CDR3 is TGTGCCAGCAGTGAGACAGGGGCGACCGGGGAGCTGTTTTTT.

The CDR3 here is CASSPRTAAYYGYTF. The CDR3 DNA sequence: TGTGCCAGCAGCCCCCGAACCGCTGCCTACTATGGCTACACCTTC. The V and J genes are TRBV25-1 and TRBJ1-2; D uncertain. Per germline, CDR1 MGHDK and CDR2 SYGVNS. Between the trimmed V and J ends, which lost 6 bases and 3 bases, there was a span of 17 bases. The CDR3 contains 15 residues.

The chain carries TRBV15 and TRBJ2-7; D not certain. The CDR3 covers 15 residues. Trimming removed 0 bases at V and 6 bases at J, with 15 bases between. Germline CDR1 is LNHNV and CDR2 is YYDKDF (reference sequence). The CDR3 loop reads CATSRDFRKSGEQYF. The CDR3, as DNA: TGTGCCACCAGCAGAGATTTCCGCAAGTCCGGCGAGCAGTACTTC.

This chain connects TRBV30 to TRBJ2-7, with TRBD2 matching 12 bases. The CDR3 is 18 residues long. Germline assignment: CDR1 GTSNPN and CDR2 SVGIG (reference sequence). The V and J ends lost 4 bases and 3 bases, in that order; junction bases with no gene match: 16. CDR3 nucleotide sequence: TGTGCCTGGATCTCTTCTAGCGGGGGGGCCGACAGGAGCTACGAGCAGTACTTC. The encoded protein is CAWISSSGGADRSYEQYF.

Only one count was recorded for this clone. V gene TRBV7-2 combines with J gene TRBJ2-3; D is unresolved. Germline assignment: CDR1 SGHTA and CDR2 FQGNSA. The CDR3 loop spans 13 amino acids. The V and J ends lost 1 base and 4 bases respectively, with 6 bases between them. The CDR3: CASSLDSADTQYF. Here the CDR3 DNA reads TGTGCCAGCAGCTTAGACAGTGCAGATACGCAGTATTTT.

With regard to this clone: The junction does not match germline at one end; this may be a read error. The V gene is TRBV23-1, the J gene TRBJ1-1; 11 bases line up with TRBD1. TRBV23-1 is reported as an ORF; its role is uncertain. CDR3 size: 18 residues. The CDR3 spells CTSSQGTVGQGASTEAFF. The CDR3 region has the DNA TGCACCAGCAGTCAGGGGACTGTAGGACAGGGGGCGAGCACTGAAGCTTTCTTT.

The V gene is TRBV5-1, the J gene TRBJ2-3, with 9 bases aligning to TRBD2. Germline CDR1 and CDR2: SGHRS and YFSETQ. The CDR3 loop spans 18 amino acids. Losses at the gene ends were 0 bases for V and 2 bases for J; bases not matched to a gene: 10. The CDR3 region is CASSLESGLAGFTDTQYF. CDR3 sequence (DNA): TGCGCCAGCAGCTTGGAATCCGGCCTAGCGGGGTTCACAGATACGCAGTATTTT.

This chain uses TRBV11-3 with TRBJ2-7, with D unclear. The germline gives CDR1 SGHNT, CDR2 YENEEA. This CDR3 has 17 residues. The V and J ends lost 1 base and 0 bases respectively, with 16 bases between them. The CDR3 coding sequence is TGTGCCAGCAGCTTAGCCAGCTCTTCGGATAGCTCCTACGAGCAGTACTTC. Translating it yields CASSLASSSDSSYEQYF.